This TCR beta chain was sequenced for a study of radiotherapy plus CTLA-4 blockade in lung cancer. Study results and limitations: The best prediction of response reportedly came from early blood T cell clone dynamics, with interferon-beta.

From germline, CDR1 is KGHSH and CDR2 LQKENI. V was cut by 2 bases and J by 4 bases, with 11 bases left in between. The CDR3 is 15 residues long. Focal radiation plus CTLA-4 blockade with ipilimumab was administered to patients who had chemo-refractory metastatic non-small-cell lung cancer. A remark on this clone: Its antigen is not known.

The table came from immunoSEQ multiplex PCR; TCRdb's copy has only in-frame clones and leaves some out. The data hold 90,000 or so clones, with about 83% observed a single time. The sequenced sample was peripheral blood, obtained from a patient treated with radiotherapy plus ipilimumab. The receptor was derived from a human donor with non-small cell lung cancer who had stable disease on radiotherapy plus ipilimumab. This chain connects TRBV18 to TRBJ1-4; no definite D call. The CDR3 loop is CASSPWGDGNEKLFF. In DNA, the CDR3 is TGTGCCAGCTCACCATGGGGAGACGGTAATGAAAAACTGTTTTTT.